The clone carrying this T cell receptor beta chain was recorded a few times. Its antigen is still unknown. Other DNA sequences from this sample encode an identical CDR3 as well. The investigators reverse transcribed all of the isolated RNA, so they sequenced expressed TCRB transcripts. The assay was immunoSEQ multiplex PCR, and TCRdb's table has in-frame clones only and misses some. Of 150,000 to 190,000 clones listed, 9% to 12% are singletons. These data are taken from a study of beta chain features in type 1 diabetes. Study-wide results and limits: Type 1 diabetes patients had moderately but significantly shorter TCRB CDR3s in all four CD4+ subsets.

V lost 5 bases, J lost 3 bases, and 5 bases stayed unmatched. The CDR3 length is 15 residues. Germline CDR1 is SGHAT and CDR2 is FQNNGV. This receptor was taken from a man aged 30 to 39 with type 1 diabetes. Sequences were obtained from central memory CD4+ T cells from blood. The gene calls are TRBV11-2 and TRBJ2-5, with 11 bases identical to TRBD2. CDR3 nucleotide sequence: TGTGCCAGCAGCCTCCGACTAGCGGGAAAAGAGACCCAGTACTTC. This sequence encodes CASSLRLAGKETQYF.